Presented here are 32 T cell receptor beta chains from one specimen sequenced in a study of PD-L1 blockade in urothelial cancer. Profiled with immunoSEQ multiplex PCR; TCRdb holds only in-frame clones, not every one. The data show approximately 32,000 clones, 65% to 90% seen once. The sample consisted of PBMCs, taken around atezolizumab (anti-PD-L1) treatment. The receptors shown here come from a man aged 55 to 69 with urothelial cancer.

This chain uses TRBV19 with TRBJ1-2, with 9 bases matching TRBD1. The CDR3 spans 16 residues. V shed 3 bases and J 4 bases; nucleotides not matched to a gene: 9. Germline V lookup: CDR1 LNHDA, CDR2 SQIVND (reference sequence). CDR3 region: CASSMRTGDGFYGYTF. CDR3 bases: TGTGCCAGTAGTATGAGGACAGGGGACGGGTTCTATGGCTACACCTTC.

A few counts support this clone. This chain links TRBV11-2 with TRBJ2-2; 7 bases match TRBD2. J was trimmed by 2 bases and V by 8 bases; bases with no gene match: 11. The CDR3 covers 16 residues. Germline CDR1 and CDR2: SGHAT and FQNNGV. The CDR3 coding sequence is TGTGCCAGCGCGAGGGGTAGCGGGCCTAACACCGGGGAGCTGTTTTTT. It translates to CASARGSGPNTGELFF.

The genes are TRBV5-1 and TRBJ1-4, with a possible D match to TRBD1 (6 bases). Germline CDR1 reads SGHRS; CDR2 reads YFSETQ. The CDR3 consists of 16 residues. The V end was cut by 5 bases, the J end by 7 bases, with 21 bases between. The CDR3 is CASRTGQNTGSEKLFF. The CDR3 DNA is TGCGCCAGCAGGACCGGACAGAACACGGGAAGTGAAAAACTGTTTTTT.

The chain joins TRBV30 to TRBJ2-7; perhaps TRBD2 as D (5 bases). Germline values: CDR1 GTSNPN, CDR2 SVGIG (reference sequence). This CDR3 is built from 15 residues. V was trimmed by 3 bases and J by 2 bases, leaving 17 bases between them. This CDR3 is CAWRPRRTQPYEQYF. The CDR3 bases are TGTGCCTGGAGGCCAAGGAGGACCCAGCCCTACGAGCAGTACTTC.

The chain carries TRBV10-3 and TRBJ2-1, with D possibly being TRBD2 (5 bases). V was shortened by 3 bases and J by 8 bases, with 8 bases between the two germline ends. CDR1 and CDR2 from the germline V gene are ENHRY and SYGVKD. This CDR3 spans 12 amino acids. The CDR3 region has the DNA TGTGCCATCAGTGAAACTAGAGATGAGCAGTTCTTC. Protein product: CAISETRDEQFF.

The V call is TRBV19, the J call TRBJ2-2; D is possibly TRBD1 (5 bases). The CDR3 length is 16 residues. V was cut by 5 bases and J by 4 bases, with 17 bases left in between. Germline V gene lookup returns CDR1 LNHDA and CDR2 SQIVND (reference sequence). The DNA of the CDR3 is TGTGCCAGTAGTCGAAACCAGGGTCAGGGCACCGGGGAGCTGTTTTTT. Protein sequence: CASSRNQGQGTGELFF.

This clone was counted a single time. This chain connects TRBV6-5 to TRBJ2-1, with 8 bases matching TRBD2. Germline loops: CDR1 MNHEY, CDR2 SVGAGI. Unmatched junction bases numbered 7, after V lost 7 bases and J lost 8 bases. The CDR3 loop spans 13 amino acids. The CDR3: CASIGGRWHEQFF. The CDR3 nucleotides read TGTGCCAGCATCGGCGGGAGGTGGCATGAGCAGTTCTTC.

This clone came up many times. The chain is built from TRBV27 and TRBJ2-7; D is perhaps TRBD1 (6 bases). Germline values: CDR1 MNHEY, CDR2 SMNVEV (reference sequence). The CDR3 contains 14 residues. V was pared by 0 bases and J by 3 bases, with 9 bases between. The DNA of the CDR3 is TGTGCCAGCAGTTTATCGGGGGCTCGCTACGAGCAGTACTTC. This translates into CASSLSGARYEQYF.

The genes are TRBV11-2 and TRBJ2-3, with 11 bases aligning to TRBD2. Germline CDR1 reads SGHAT; CDR2 reads FQNNGV. CDR3 length equals 16 residues. Trimming cost V 4 bases and J 0 bases; bases outside gene matches: 3. The CDR3 DNA sequence: TGTGCCAGCAGCTCCCGACTAGCGGGGAGCACAGATACGCAGTATTTT. Protein: CASSSRLAGSTDTQYF.

The gene calls are TRBV7-3 and TRBJ2-6; D may be TRBD2 (6 bases). V dropped 0 bases and J dropped 7 bases, with 16 bases sitting between them. The germline V gene has CDR1 SGHTA and CDR2 FQGTGA. CDR3 length: 17 amino acids. The CDR3: CASSLTSQGGYANVLTF. The CDR3 DNA follows: TGTGCCAGCAGCTTAACGTCCCAGGGAGGCTACGCCAACGTCCTGACTTTC.

The chain joins TRBV7-2 to TRBJ1-4; 8 nucleotides agree with TRBD1. The germline V gene encodes CDR1 SGHTA and CDR2 FQGNSA. The J segment lost 1 base and the V segment lost 3 bases, leaving 1 base of the junction unmatched. The CDR3 is 15 amino acids. CDR3 in DNA: TGTGCCAGCAGCTTGACAGGGGTAACTAATGAAAAACTGTTTTTT. Encoded protein: CASSLTGVTNEKLFF. Full variable domain (missing parts from reference TRBV7-2 and TRBJ1-4): GAGVSQSPSNKVTEKGKDVELRCDPISGHTALYWYRQSLGQGLEFLIYFQGNSAPDKSGLPSDRFSAERTGGSVSTLTIQRTQQEDSAVYLCASSLTGVTNEKLFFGSGTQLSVL.

This clone was counted only a few times. V is TRBV29-1 and J is TRBJ2-1, with 11 bases identical to TRBD2. The germline CDR1 and CDR2 sequences are SQVTM and ANQGSEA. The CDR3 contains 15 residues. V was clipped by 7 bases and J by 4 bases; unmatched bases: 9. CDR3 region: CSAVRGTSGYNEQFF. DNA for the CDR3: TGCAGCGCTGTTCGAGGGACTAGCGGATACAATGAGCAGTTCTTC.

The chain combines TRBV11-2 with TRBJ1-1; 8 bases agree with TRBD1. This CDR3 has 14 amino acids. Germline CDR1 SGHAT, CDR2 FQNNGV. V trimming: 2 bases; J trimming: 7 bases; junction bases outside the gene matches: 6. CDR3: CASSLRLQGVEAFF. The DNA of the CDR3 is TGTGCCAGCAGCTTAAGGCTACAGGGGGTTGAAGCTTTCTTT.

Comments on this clone: The sample carries other DNA sequences with the same CDR3. The chain carries TRBV27 and TRBJ1-3, with unresolved D. V was pared by 3 bases and J by 1 base, with 4 bases between. The CDR3 is 13 residues long. Germline V lookup: CDR1 MNHEY, CDR2 SMNVEV (reference sequence). The CDR3 loop reads CASSFRSGNTIYF. For the CDR3, the DNA is TGTGCCAGCAGTTTCAGGTCTGGAAACACCATATATTTT.

The CDR3 DNA reads TGTGCCAGCAGCTCAGGGGCTGGGGGACACCGATTAGTGACCCAGTACTTC. This gives the protein CASSSGAGGHRLVTQYF. This rearrangement joins TRBV7-2 to TRBJ2-5; D possibly corresponds to TRBD1 (6 bases). Trimming removed 4 bases from V and 7 bases from J, with 25 bases in between. There are 17 residues in the CDR3. Germline V gene sequence: CDR1 SGHTA, CDR2 FQGNSA.

The chain joins TRBV10-3 to TRBJ1-2, with D perhaps matching TRBD1 (6 bases). The V end was cut by 0 bases, the J end by 0 bases, with 14 bases between. This CDR3 is built from 17 residues. Germline lookup yields CDR1 ENHRY and CDR2 SYGVKD. This CDR3 is CAISESGSNRANYGYTF. CDR3 sequence (DNA): TGTGCCATCAGTGAGTCGGGCTCTAACAGGGCTAACTATGGCTACACCTTC.

J is TRBJ1-1 and V is TRBV5-4, with a weak D call TRBD1 (6 bases). CDR1 is SGHNT and CDR2 is YYREEE in the germline V gene (reference sequence). Trimming removed 4 bases at V and 4 bases at J, with 17 bases between. This CDR3 is 15 amino acids long. This chain's CDR3 is CASSPYLGGGTEAFF. DNA of the CDR3: TGTGCCAGCAGCCCGTACCTAGGGGGGGGCACTGAAGCTTTCTTT.

J is TRBJ2-5 and V is TRBV2, with D possibly matching TRBD2 (6 bases). V lost 9 bases to trimming and J lost 4 bases, with 15 bases between them. The CDR3 totals 13 residues. In germline, CDR1 is SNHLY, CDR2 FYNNEI. CDR3 nucleotides: TGTGCCAGTGCGGGACTTTTCGGAGAGACCCAGTACTTC. Translated: CASAGLFGETQYF. Filled out from reference TRBV2 and TRBJ2-5, the complete variable domain reads EPEVTQTPSHQVTQMGQEVILRCVPISNHLYFYWYRQILGQKVEFLVSFYNNEISEKSEIFDDQFSVERPDGSNFTLKIRSTKLEDSAMYFCASAGLFGETQYFGPGTRLLVL.

The chain uses TRBV30 and TRBJ2-7; 8 nucleotides match TRBD1. CDR3 length equals 14 residues. Germline V gene data show CDR1 as GTSNPN and CDR2 as SVGIG (reference sequence). The trim removed 1 base at V and 3 bases at J, leaving 5 bases unmatched. The CDR3 region has the DNA TGTGCCTGGAGTGAAGACAGGGGACTCTACGAGCAGTACTTC. This sequence encodes CAWSEDRGLYEQYF.

This clone was seen just once. The chain links TRBV10-3 to TRBJ2-1, with D hard to call. Germline loops: CDR1 ENHRY, CDR2 SYGVKD. This CDR3 has 15 amino acids. Deletions cut 11 bases from V and 0 bases from J, with 17 bases between. The CDR3 region has the DNA TGTGCCCCTCGGCGAGGTACCTACTCCTACAATGAGCAGTTCTTC. This gives the protein CAPRRGTYSYNEQFF.

V gene TRBV27 combines with J gene TRBJ2-7, with D possibly TRBD1 on 6 matching bases. The CDR3 has 16 amino acids. Deletions cut 3 bases from V and 0 bases from J, with 15 bases between. Looked up from germline, CDR1 is MNHEY and CDR2 is SMNVEV (reference sequence). In nucleotides, the CDR3 is TGTGCCAGCAGTTTTTTCGTCGGGACATCCTCCTACGAGCAGTACTTC. Translated: CASSFFVGTSSYEQYF.

This chain links TRBV6-1 with TRBJ2-5; D gene unclear. The CDR3 consists of 12 residues. The germline V gene encodes CDR1 MNHNS and CDR2 SASEGT. V lost 5 bases and J 5 bases, leaving 9 bases between the germline ends. The CDR3, as DNA: TGTGCCAGCAGTCCCGAGAAGGAGACCCAGTACTTC. Protein sequence: CASSPEKETQYF.

The chain joins TRBV19 to TRBJ2-1, with a tentative D call TRBD1 (5 bases). The germline V gene encodes CDR1 LNHDA and CDR2 SQIVND (reference sequence). Trimming stripped 1 base from V and 2 bases from J, with 9 bases between. This CDR3 region has 15 residues. Here the CDR3 DNA reads TGTGCCAGTAGTATAGCAGGGTGGCCCTACAATGAGCAGTTCTTC. Its translation: CASSIAGWPYNEQFF.

With respect to this clone: A junction boundary mismatches the germline segment, possibly from a read error. This chain links TRBV27 with TRBJ2-5; 14 nucleotides align to TRBD2. With the DNA end fitting TRBJ2-7 better, the J assignment may be wrong. Germline V CDR1 and CDR2: MNHEY, SMNVEV (reference sequence). The CDR3 covers 19 residues. CDR3 sequence reads: CASSVSAWPTSGGASEQYF. Here the CDR3 DNA reads TGTGCCAGCAGTGTATCCGCGTGGCCGACTAGCGGGGGGGCCAGCGAGCAGTACTTC.

The CDR3 DNA follows: TGTGCCAGCAGCTTCGCGGGCATCGGGATTTCCTACGAGCAGTACTTC. Protein product: CASSFAGIGISYEQYF. The chain employs TRBV11-2 and TRBJ2-7; D perhaps matches TRBD2 (5 bases). Trimming took 3 bases from V and 1 from J, leaving 16 bases between them. In germline, CDR1 is SGHAT, CDR2 FQNNGV. This CDR3 has 16 residues.

The CDR3: CAIGRTDRDNEKLFF. The CDR3 DNA is TGTGCCATCGGAAGGACGGACAGGGATAATGAAAAACTGTTTTTT. This chain joins TRBV10-3 and TRBJ1-4; 8 bases map to TRBD1. Trimming at V came to 8 bases and at J to 4 bases, leaving 9 bases not matched to a gene. Germline assignment: CDR1 ENHRY and CDR2 SYGVKD. The CDR3 is 15 residues long.

This clone appeared a single time. The V gene is TRBV15, the J gene TRBJ2-5, with 10 positions matching TRBD2. V lost 1 base to trimming and J lost 3 bases; unmatched junction nucleotides: 2. Germline V gene lookup returns CDR1 LNHNV and CDR2 YYDKDF (reference sequence). There are 15 residues in the CDR3. The CDR3, as DNA: TGTGCCACCAGCAGAGGTGGACTAGCGGAAGAGACCCAGTACTTC. It codes for CATSRGGLAEETQYF.

This clone was observed once. The chain employs TRBV5-1 and TRBJ1-1, with D maybe TRBD1 (6 bases). The CDR3 has 15 amino acids. Trimming left V 6 bases short and J 4 bases short, with 19 bases between. Germline CDR1 reads SGHRS; CDR2 reads YFSETQ. CDR3 region: CASNVGEGRGTEAFF. In DNA form, the CDR3 reads TGCGCCAGCAACGTTGGTGAAGGCAGGGGCACTGAAGCTTTCTTT.

This clone was found a few times. The CDR3 sequence: CASSAHRDSNSPLHF. CDR3 nucleotide sequence: TGTGCCAGCAGTGCCCACAGGGACAGCAATTCACCCCTCCACTTT. The chain links TRBV25-1 to TRBJ1-6, with 7 bases lining up with TRBD1. Trimming at V came to 4 bases and at J to 7 bases, leaving 7 bases not matched to a gene. Germline loops: CDR1 MGHDK, CDR2 SYGVNS. The CDR3 spans 15 residues. The entire variable domain, with the rest obtained from reference TRBV25-1 and TRBJ1-6, is as follows: EADIYQTPRYLVIGTGKKITLECSQTMGHDKMYWYQQDPGMELHLIHYSYGVNSTEKGDLSSESTVSRIRTEHFPLTLESARPSHTSQYLCASSAHRDSNSPLHFGNGTRLTVT.

The V gene is TRBV9, the J gene TRBJ2-1; 13 nucleotides match TRBD2. The trim removed 0 bases at V and 7 bases at J, leaving 4 bases unmatched. Germline CDR1 SGDLS, CDR2 YYNGEE. The CDR3 contains 16 residues. This CDR3 reads CASSVVGTSGINEQFF. For the CDR3, the DNA is TGTGCCAGCAGCGTAGTCGGGACTAGCGGGATAAATGAGCAGTTCTTC.

CDR3 loop: CASSPTSGRAYNEQFF. As DNA, the CDR3 is TGTGCCAGCTCCCCGACTAGCGGGAGGGCTTACAATGAGCAGTTCTTC. The rearrangement links TRBV18 to TRBJ2-1; 14 nucleotides align to TRBD2. The ends lost 6 bases at V and 4 bases at J; junction bases unmatched: 5. Per germline, CDR1 KGHSH and CDR2 LQKENI. The CDR3 extends over 16 amino acids. Together with reference TRBV18 and TRBJ2-1, the CDR3 gives the full variable domain: NAGVMQNPRHLVRRRGQEARLRCSPMKGHSHVYWYRQLPEEGLKFMVYLQKENIIDESGMPKERFSAEFPKEGPSILRIQQVVRGDSAAYFCASSPTSGRAYNEQFFGPGTRLTVL.

This clone came up a few times. The rearrangement joins TRBV30 to TRBJ1-5, with D unclear. This CDR3 comprises 15 residues. Germline CDR1 is GTSNPN and CDR2 is SVGIG (reference sequence). V was clipped by 0 bases and J by 0 bases, with 9 bases between them. The CDR3: CAWSVGLTSNQPQHF. As DNA, the CDR3 is TGTGCCTGGAGTGTTGGGCTGACTAGCAATCAGCCCCAGCATTTT.